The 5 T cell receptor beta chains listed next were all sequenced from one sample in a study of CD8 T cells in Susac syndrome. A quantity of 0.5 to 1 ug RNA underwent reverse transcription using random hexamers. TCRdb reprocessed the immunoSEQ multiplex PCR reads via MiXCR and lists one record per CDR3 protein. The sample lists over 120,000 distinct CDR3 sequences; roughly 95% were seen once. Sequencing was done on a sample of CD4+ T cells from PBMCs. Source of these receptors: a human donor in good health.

The CDR3 loop reads CASRQNSGANVLTF. The CDR3 DNA is TGTGCCAGCAGGCAGAACTCTGGGGCCAACGTCCTGACTTTC. The chain is built from TRBV27 and TRBJ2-6, with D hard to call. This CDR3 has 14 residues. The V end lost 6 bases, the J end lost 0 bases, and 6 bases lay between the germline ends. Germline lookup yields CDR1 MNHEY and CDR2 SMNVEV (reference sequence).

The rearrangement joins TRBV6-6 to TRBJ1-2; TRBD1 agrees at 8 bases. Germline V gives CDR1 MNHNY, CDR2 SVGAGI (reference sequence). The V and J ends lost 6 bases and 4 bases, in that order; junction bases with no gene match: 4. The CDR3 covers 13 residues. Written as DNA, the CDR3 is TGTGCCAGCAGCCAGGGACAGGCCTATGGCTACACCTTC. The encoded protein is CASSQGQAYGYTF.

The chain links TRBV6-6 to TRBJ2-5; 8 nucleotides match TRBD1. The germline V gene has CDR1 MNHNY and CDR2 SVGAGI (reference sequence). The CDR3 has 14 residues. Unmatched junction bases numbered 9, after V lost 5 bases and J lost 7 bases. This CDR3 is CASSTQGAFGTQYF. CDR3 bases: TGTGCCAGCAGTACCCAGGGGGCGTTTGGGACCCAGTACTTC.

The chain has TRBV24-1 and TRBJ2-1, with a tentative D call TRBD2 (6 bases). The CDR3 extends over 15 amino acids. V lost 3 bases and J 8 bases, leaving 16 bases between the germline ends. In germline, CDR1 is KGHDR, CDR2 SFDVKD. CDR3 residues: CATSDVGRLVDEQFF. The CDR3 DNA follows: TGTGCCACCAGTGATGTCGGTCGACTAGTTGATGAGCAGTTCTTC.

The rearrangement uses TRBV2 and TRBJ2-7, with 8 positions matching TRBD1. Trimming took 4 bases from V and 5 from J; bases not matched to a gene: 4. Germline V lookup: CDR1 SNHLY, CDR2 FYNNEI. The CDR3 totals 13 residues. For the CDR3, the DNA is TGTGCCAGCAGTGCGGACAGGGATAACGAGCAGTACTTC. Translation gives CASSADRDNEQYF. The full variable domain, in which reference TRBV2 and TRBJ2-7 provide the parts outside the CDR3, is EPEVTQTPSHQVTQMGQEVILRCVPISNHLYFYWYRQILGQKVEFLVSFYNNEISEKSEIFDDQFSVERPDGSNFTLKIRSTKLEDSAMYFCASSADRDNEQYFGPGTRLTVT.